This is a list of T cell receptor beta chains from one sample in a study of blood T cells in healthy people across ages. One entry per CDR3 protein results from TCRdb running MiXCR on the 5' RACE reads. Among 550,000 to 750,000 distinct CDR3 sequences listed, around 20% were seen once. The sample taken for sequencing was blood. These receptors originate from a man between 65 and 85 years old in good health. The CDR3 runs from the conserved cysteine through the conserved F or W. Each record gives: V gene, D gene, J gene, clone size, CDR3 protein, CDR3 DNA. A D gene is named only where the DNA matches it firmly. Some rows have no size entry. The others give once, few or many, or a class for an expanded clone.

V: TRBV5-1; D: TRBD2; J: TRBJ2-1; size: few; CDR3: CASSLMSGSSYNEQFF; DNA: TGCGCCAGCAGCTTAATGAGCGGGAGCTCCTACAATGAGCAGTTCTTC
V: TRBV7-2; D: .; J: TRBJ1-6; size: many; CDR3: CASSLDAAASYNSPLHF; DNA: TGTGCCAGCAGCTTAGATGCGGCAGCCTCCTATAATTCACCCCTCCACTTT
V: TRBV20-1; D: .; J: TRBJ2-5; size: few; CDR3: CSAPGQRGETQYF; DNA: TGCAGTGCGCCTGGACAGCGGGGAGAGACCCAGTACTTC
V: TRBV9; D: .; J: TRBJ1-6; size: few; CDR3: CASSPEAHKGSPLHF; DNA: TGTGCCAGCAGCCCTGAGGCCCACAAGGGTTCACCCCTCCACTTT
V: TRBV9; D: .; J: TRBJ2-5; size: few; CDR3: CASSVEEAQTRYF; DNA: TGTGCCAGCAGCGTAGAGGAGGCTCAGACCCGGTACTTC
V: TRBV7-8; D: .; J: TRBJ1-4; size: .; CDR3: CASSPSVQDPFISNEKLFF; DNA: TGTGCCAGCAGCCCTAGCGTGCAGGACCCCTTCATTTCTAATGAAAAACTGTTTTTT
V: TRBV5-1; D: .; J: TRBJ1-3; size: few; CDR3: CASSPGTTSSGNTIYF; DNA: TGCGCCAGCAGCCCCGGGACTACTAGCTCTGGAAACACCATATATTTT
V: TRBV7-2; D: TRBD2; J: TRBJ2-1; size: .; CDR3: CAGSLGSGSGGEQFF; DNA: TGTGCCGGCAGCTTAGGTAGCGGGAGTGGGGGGGAGCAGTTCTTC
V: TRBV20-1; D: TRBD2; J: TRBJ2-3; size: .; CDR3: CSAQGLAPTTDTQYF; DNA: TGCAGTGCACAGGGACTAGCTCCCACCACAGATACGCAGTATTTT
V: TRBV7-9; D: .; J: TRBJ2-3; size: .; CDR3: CASSYLAITDTQYF; DNA: TGTGCCAGCAGCTATCTAGCGATCACAGATACGCAGTATTTT
V: TRBV9; D: TRBD2; J: TRBJ2-3; size: few; CDR3: CASSVVSGRTSTDTQYF; DNA: TGTGCCAGCAGCGTAGTGAGCGGGAGGACTAGCACAGATACGCAGTATTTT
V: TRBV29-1; D: .; J: TRBJ2-1; size: few; CDR3: CSVEGGGRVDYNEQFF; DNA: TGCAGCGTTGAAGGTGGGGGCAGGGTAGACTACAATGAGCAGTTCTTC
V: TRBV9; D: .; J: TRBJ2-3; size: .; CDR3: CASSVGGSTETQYF; DNA: TGTGCCAGCAGCGTAGGGGGCTCAACAGAAACGCAGTATTTT
V: TRBV19; D: TRBD1; J: TRBJ2-1; size: few; CDR3: CASNLGQGGYNEQFF; DNA: TGTGCCAGTAATCTGGGACAGGGCGGGTACAATGAGCAGTTCTTC
V: TRBV20-1; D: TRBD2; J: TRBJ2-5; size: .; CDR3: CSATRPGLAKETQYF; DNA: TGCAGTGCTACGAGACCGGGACTAGCGAAGGAGACCCAGTACTTC
V: TRBV24-1; D: .; J: TRBJ2-5; size: few; CDR3: CATSDDRGQLRKETQYF; DNA: TGTGCCACCAGTGACGATCGTGGGCAGTTGAGAAAAGAGACCCAGTACTTC
V: TRBV20-1; D: .; J: TRBJ2-3; size: few; CDR3: CSATGVGWTSTDTQYF; DNA: TGCAGTGCTACGGGAGTCGGATGGACTAGCACAGATACGCAGTATTTT